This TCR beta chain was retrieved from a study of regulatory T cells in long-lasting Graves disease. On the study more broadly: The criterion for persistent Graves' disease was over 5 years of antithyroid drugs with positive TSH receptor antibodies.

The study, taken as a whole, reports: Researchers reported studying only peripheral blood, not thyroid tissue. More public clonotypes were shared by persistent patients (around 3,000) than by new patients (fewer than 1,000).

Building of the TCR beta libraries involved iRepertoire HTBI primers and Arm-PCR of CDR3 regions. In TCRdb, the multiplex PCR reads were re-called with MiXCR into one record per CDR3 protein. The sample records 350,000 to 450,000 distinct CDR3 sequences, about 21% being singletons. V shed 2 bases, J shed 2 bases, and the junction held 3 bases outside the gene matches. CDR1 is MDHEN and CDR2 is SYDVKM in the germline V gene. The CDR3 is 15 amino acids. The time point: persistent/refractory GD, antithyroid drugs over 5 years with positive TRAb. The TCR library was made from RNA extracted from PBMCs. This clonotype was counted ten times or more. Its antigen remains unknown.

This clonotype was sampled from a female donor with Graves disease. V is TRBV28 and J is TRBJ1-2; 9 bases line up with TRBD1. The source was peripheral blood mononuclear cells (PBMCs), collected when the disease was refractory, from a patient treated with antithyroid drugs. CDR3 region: CASSLMGTGNYGYTF. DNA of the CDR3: TGTGCCAGCAGTTTAATGGGGACAGGGAACTATGGCTACACCTTC.